Here is one TCR beta chain with its context. V was pared by 4 bases and J by 5 bases, with 10 bases of the junction left unmatched. This CDR3 contains 15 residues. A second roughly 7 to 11 cycle PCR used barcoded and J-beta primers. TCRdb passed the 5' RACE reads through MiXCR, listing each CDR3 protein once. Of around 1,700,000 distinct CDR3 sequences listed, over 25% are singletons. The data derive from a study of blood T cells in healthy people across ages. This receptor was obtained from a woman in her 30s in good health. This chain links TRBV12-3 or TRBV12-4 with TRBJ1-1; 7 bases are a match to TRBD1. The sample consisted of blood. The DNA for the CDR3 is TGTGCCAGCAGTTCCGACAGGGTTTTTCGAACTGAAGCTTTCTTT. Translated, it gives CASSSDRVFRTEAFF.